This paragraph reports one T cell receptor (beta chain). The trim removed 6 bases at V and 3 bases at J, leaving 10 bases unmatched. Per the germline V gene, CDR1 is MNHEY and CDR2 is SMNVEV (reference sequence). The CDR3 contains 15 residues. The data belong to a study of blood T cell repertoires in COVID-19. In the study overall: Sites in the United States, Italy and Spain provided acute and convalescent COVID-19 samples. From T cells, B-cell-depleted T cells, or PBMCs came the material, which was cDNA or gDNA.

Per the original methods: Amplification of reference gene primers was used by the study to estimate nucleated cell counts. Repertoires were generated with immunoSEQ multiplex PCR, while TCRdb's copy carries only in-frame clones and drops some. The V and J calls and clone size were taken over from that table, and D and trimming were inferred from the DNA. The sample consists of 30,000 to 40,000 clones, more than 85% of them appearing once. The chain carries TRBV27 and TRBJ2-7, with 8 bases aligning to TRBD2. The sequenced sample consisted of peripheral blood. This receptor was obtained from a man in his 70s with acute or convalescent COVID-19. As DNA, the CDR3 is TGTGCCAGCAGACCCGAATTAGCGGGGCTCTACGAGCAGTACTTC. This codes for CASRPELAGLYEQYF.